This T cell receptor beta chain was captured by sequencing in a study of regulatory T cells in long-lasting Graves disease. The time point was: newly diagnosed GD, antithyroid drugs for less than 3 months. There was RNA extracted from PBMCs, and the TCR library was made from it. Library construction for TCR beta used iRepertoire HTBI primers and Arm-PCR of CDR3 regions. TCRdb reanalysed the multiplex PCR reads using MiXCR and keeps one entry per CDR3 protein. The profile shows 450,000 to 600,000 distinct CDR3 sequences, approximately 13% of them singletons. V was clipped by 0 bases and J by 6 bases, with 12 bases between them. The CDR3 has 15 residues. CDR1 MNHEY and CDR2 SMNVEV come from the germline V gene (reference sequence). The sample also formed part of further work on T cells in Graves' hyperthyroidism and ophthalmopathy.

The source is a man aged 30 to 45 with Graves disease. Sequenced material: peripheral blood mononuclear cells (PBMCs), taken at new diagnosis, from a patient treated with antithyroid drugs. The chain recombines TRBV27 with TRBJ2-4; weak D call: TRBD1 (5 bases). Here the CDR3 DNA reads TGTGCCAGCAGTTTATCTCTGGACAACTCAAACATTCAGTACTTC. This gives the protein CASSLSLDNSNIQYF.